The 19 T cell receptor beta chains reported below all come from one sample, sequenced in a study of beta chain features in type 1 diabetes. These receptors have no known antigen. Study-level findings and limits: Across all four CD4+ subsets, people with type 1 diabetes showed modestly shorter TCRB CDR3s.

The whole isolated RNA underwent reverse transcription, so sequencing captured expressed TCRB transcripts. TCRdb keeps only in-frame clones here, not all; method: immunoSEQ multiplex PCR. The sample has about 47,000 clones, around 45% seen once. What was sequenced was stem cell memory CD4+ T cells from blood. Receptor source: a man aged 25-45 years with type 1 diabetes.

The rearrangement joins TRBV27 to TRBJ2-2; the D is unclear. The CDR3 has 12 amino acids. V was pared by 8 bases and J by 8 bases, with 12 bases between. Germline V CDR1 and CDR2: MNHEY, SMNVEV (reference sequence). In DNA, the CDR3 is TGTGCCAGCCAAGGAGAAAGTGGGGAGCTGTTTTTT. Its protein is CASQGESGELFF.

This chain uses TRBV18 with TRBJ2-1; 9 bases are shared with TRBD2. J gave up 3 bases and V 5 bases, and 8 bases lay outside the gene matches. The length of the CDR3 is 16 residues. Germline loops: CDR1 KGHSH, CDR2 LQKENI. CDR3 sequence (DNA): TGTGCCAGCTCATGGAATGGCGGGAGGGGCTACAATGAGCAGTTCTTC. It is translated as CASSWNGGRGYNEQFF.

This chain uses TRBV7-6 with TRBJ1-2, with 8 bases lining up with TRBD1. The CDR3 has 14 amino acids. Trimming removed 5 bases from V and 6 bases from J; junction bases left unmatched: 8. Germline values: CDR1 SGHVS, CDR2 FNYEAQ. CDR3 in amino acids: CASSLRGPSDGYTF. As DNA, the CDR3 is TGTGCCAGCAGCCTCAGGGGGCCCTCCGATGGCTACACCTTC. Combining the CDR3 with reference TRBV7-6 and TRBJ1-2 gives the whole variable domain GAGVSQSPRYKVTKRGQDVALRCDPISGHVSLYWYRQALGQGPEFLTYFNYEAQQDKSGLPNDRFSAERPEGSISTLTIQRTEQRDSAMYRCASSLRGPSDGYTFGSGTRLTVV.

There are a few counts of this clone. Here the CDR3 DNA reads TGTGCCATCAGCCCAAGAGAGCAGGGGAAAGAGACCCAGTACTTC. Its protein product is CAISPREQGKETQYF. J is TRBJ2-5 and V is TRBV10-3; D is perhaps TRBD1 (6 bases). Germline V gene lookup returns CDR1 ENHRY and CDR2 SYGVKD. The V and J ends lost 6 bases and 3 bases respectively, with 17 bases between them. This CDR3 comprises 15 residues.

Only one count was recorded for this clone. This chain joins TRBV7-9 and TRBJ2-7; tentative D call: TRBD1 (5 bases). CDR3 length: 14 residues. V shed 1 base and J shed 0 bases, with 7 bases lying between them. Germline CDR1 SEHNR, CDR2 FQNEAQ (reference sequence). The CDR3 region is CASSLVDSSYEQYF. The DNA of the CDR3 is TGTGCCAGCAGCTTAGTTGACAGCTCCTACGAGCAGTACTTC.

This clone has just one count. The CDR3 spells CASSLVRGTGVYNEQFF. The CDR3, as DNA: TGTGCCAGCAGCTTAGTAAGAGGGACAGGGGTTTACAATGAGCAGTTCTTC. This chain joins TRBV7-2 and TRBJ2-1, with 10 bases fitting TRBD1. Trimming removed 1 base from V and 4 bases from J; junction bases left unmatched: 7. The germline gives CDR1 SGHTA, CDR2 FQGNSA. This CDR3 region has 17 residues.

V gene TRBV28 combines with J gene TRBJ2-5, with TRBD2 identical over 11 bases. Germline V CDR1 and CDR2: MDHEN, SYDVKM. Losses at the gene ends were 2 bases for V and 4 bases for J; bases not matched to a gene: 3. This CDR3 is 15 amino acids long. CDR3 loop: CASSLIAGGGETQYF. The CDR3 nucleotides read TGTGCCAGCAGTTTAATAGCGGGAGGGGGAGAGACCCAGTACTTC. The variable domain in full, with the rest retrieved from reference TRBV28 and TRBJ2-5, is DVKVTQSSRYLVKRTGEKVFLECVQDMDHENMFWYRQDPGLGLRLIYFSYDVKMKEKGDIPEGYSVSREKKERFSLILESASTNQTSMYLCASSLIAGGGETQYFGPGTRLLVL.

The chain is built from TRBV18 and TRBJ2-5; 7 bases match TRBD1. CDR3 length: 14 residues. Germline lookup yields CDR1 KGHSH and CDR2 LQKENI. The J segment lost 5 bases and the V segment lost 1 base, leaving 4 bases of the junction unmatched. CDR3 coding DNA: TGTGCCAGCTCACCACAAGGGGGCCTGGAGACCCAGTACTTC. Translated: CASSPQGGLETQYF.

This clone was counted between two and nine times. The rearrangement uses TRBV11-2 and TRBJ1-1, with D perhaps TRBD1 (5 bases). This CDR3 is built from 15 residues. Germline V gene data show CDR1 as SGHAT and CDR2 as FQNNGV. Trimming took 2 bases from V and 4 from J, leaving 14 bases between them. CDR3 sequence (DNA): TGTGCCAGCAGCTTATCCTTAGGGCAGGGCACTGAAGCTTTCTTT. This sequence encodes CASSLSLGQGTEAFF. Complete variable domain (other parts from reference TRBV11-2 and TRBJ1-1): EAGVAQSPRYKIIEKRQSVAFWCNPISGHATLYWYQQILGQGPKLLIQFQNNGVVDDSQLPKDRFSAERLKGVDSTLKIQPAKLEDSAVYLCASSLSLGQGTEAFFGQGTRLTVV.

Written as DNA, the CDR3 is TGTGCCAGCAGCCTTTCTAGTGAGCAGTTCTTC. Residues: CASSLSSEQFF. The chain uses TRBV6-6 and TRBJ2-1; no clear D gene. The V and J ends lost 6 bases and 9 bases respectively, with 9 bases between them. This CDR3 comprises 11 residues. The V gene's germline CDR1 is MNHNY and CDR2 SVGAGI (reference sequence).

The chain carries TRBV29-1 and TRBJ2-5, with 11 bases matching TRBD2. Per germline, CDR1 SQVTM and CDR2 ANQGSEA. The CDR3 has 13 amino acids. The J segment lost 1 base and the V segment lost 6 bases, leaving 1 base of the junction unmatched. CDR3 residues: CSVGTSGQETQYF. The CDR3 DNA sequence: TGCAGCGTCGGGACTAGCGGCCAAGAGACCCAGTACTTC.

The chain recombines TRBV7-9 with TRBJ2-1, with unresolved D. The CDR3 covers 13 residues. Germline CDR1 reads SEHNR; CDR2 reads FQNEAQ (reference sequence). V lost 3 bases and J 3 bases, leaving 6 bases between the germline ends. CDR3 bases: TGTGCCAGCAGCTTCGGCGGCTACAATGAGCAGTTCTTC. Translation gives CASSFGGYNEQFF.

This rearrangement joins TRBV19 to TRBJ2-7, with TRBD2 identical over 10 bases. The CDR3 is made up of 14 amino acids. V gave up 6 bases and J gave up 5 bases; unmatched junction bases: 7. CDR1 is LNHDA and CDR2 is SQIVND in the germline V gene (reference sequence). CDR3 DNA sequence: TGTGCCAGTAGCCAACTAGCGGGGAACAACGAGCAGTACTTC. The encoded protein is CASSQLAGNNEQYF.

Written as DNA, the CDR3 is TGTGCCAGCAGCTTAGACGGTGCGGGTGGCACAGATACGCAGTATTTT. This sequence encodes CASSLDGAGGTDTQYF. The chain combines TRBV7-9 with TRBJ2-3; D might be TRBD2 (5 bases). The CDR3 consists of 16 residues. Germline assignment: CDR1 SEHNR and CDR2 FQNEAQ (reference sequence). Trimming shortened V by 1 base and J by 1 base, and 12 bases separated the two germline ends.

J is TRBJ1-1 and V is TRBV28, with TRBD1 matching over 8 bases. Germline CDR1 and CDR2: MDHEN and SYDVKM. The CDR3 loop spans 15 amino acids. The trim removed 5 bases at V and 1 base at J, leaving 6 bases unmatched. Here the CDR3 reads CASSPRGRGNTEAFF. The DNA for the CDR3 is TGTGCCAGCAGTCCCAGGGGGCGAGGGAACACTGAAGCTTTCTTT.

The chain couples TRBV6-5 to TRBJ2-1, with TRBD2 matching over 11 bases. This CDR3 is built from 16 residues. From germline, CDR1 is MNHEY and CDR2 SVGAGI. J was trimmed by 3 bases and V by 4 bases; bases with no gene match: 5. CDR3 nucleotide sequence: TGTGCCAGCAGTTGGTCTCTAGCGGGAGGCTACAATGAGCAGTTCTTC. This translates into CASSWSLAGGYNEQFF.

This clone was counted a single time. CDR3 residues: CASSLQGQGANEQYF. The CDR3 nucleotides are TGCGCCAGCAGCTTGCAGGGACAGGGGGCCAACGAGCAGTACTTC. The V gene is TRBV5-1, the J gene TRBJ2-7, with TRBD1 matching 12 bases. The CDR3 has 15 residues. With V trimmed by 1 base and J by 5 bases, 4 bases remained unmatched. CDR1 and CDR2 from the germline V gene are SGHRS and YFSETQ.

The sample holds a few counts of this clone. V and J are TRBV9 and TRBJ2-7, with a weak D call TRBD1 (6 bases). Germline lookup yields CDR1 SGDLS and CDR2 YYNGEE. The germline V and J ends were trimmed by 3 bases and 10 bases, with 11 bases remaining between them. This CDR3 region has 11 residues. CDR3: CASSAGTTQYF. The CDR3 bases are TGTGCCAGCAGCGCCGGGACAACTCAGTACTTC.

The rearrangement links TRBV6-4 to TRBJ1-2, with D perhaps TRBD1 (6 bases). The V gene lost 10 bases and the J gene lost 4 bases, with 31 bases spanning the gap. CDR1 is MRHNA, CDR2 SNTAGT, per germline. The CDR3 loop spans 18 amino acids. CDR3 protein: CANLIPQTYDRFSYGYTF. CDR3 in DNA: TGTGCCAACTTGATCCCGCAGACCTACGACAGGTTTAGCTATGGCTACACCTTC.